This T cell receptor (beta chain) was recorded in a study of metastatic and nonmetastatic thyroid tumors. Overall study: Both malignant and benign thyroid patients supplied peripheral blood and tumor or nodule tissue samples, across which the repertoires of these patients were then compared.

V lost 4 bases and J lost 5; bases outside the gene matches: 7. This CDR3 has 14 amino acids. The table lists this clone with a few counts. Its specificity is not known. Nobody among the patients had been given any treatment before thyroid surgery. Original handling: CDR3 was compared across clinicopathological groups, and the resulting differences were used to build a distant-metastasis classifier for papillary thyroid cancer. Using MiXCR, TCRdb reanalyzed the PCR reads. These V and J calls derive from TCRdb rather than the authors' analysis. The data hold about 25,000 clones, with around 20% observed a single time. Study results and caveats: For both blood and tumor, malignant thyroid tumors reportedly showed significantly higher TCR beta diversity than benign nodules did.

The source of this sequence is a male donor with papillary thyroid cancer or a benign thyroid nodule (not recorded which). Some clones in this sample may be carry-over from other donors' samples. Sequencing was carried out using blood. The rearrangement uses TRBV12-3 or TRBV12-4 and TRBJ2-7; 8 nucleotides align to TRBD1. CDR3: CASSWGGQGHEQYF. In DNA form, the CDR3 reads TGTGCCAGCAGTTGGGGAGGACAGGGCCACGAGCAGTACTTC.